One sample yielded the 7 T cell receptor beta chains listed below, sequenced in a study of blood T cell repertoires in COVID-19. This table comes from immunoSEQ multiplex PCR, and its TCRdb copy is limited to in-frame clones, with some not included. The sample lists approximately 330,000 clones; roughly 90% were seen once. Sequenced material: peripheral blood. These receptors were collected from a woman aged 50 to 65 with active or convalescent COVID-19.

V and J are TRBV5-1 and TRBJ2-2; D might be TRBD1 (6 bases). This CDR3 region has 15 residues. The V gene lost 3 bases and the J gene lost 1 base, with 10 bases spanning the gap. From germline, CDR1 is SGHRS and CDR2 YFSETQ. The CDR3 DNA sequence: TGCGCCAGCAGCTCCGGGACAAAGAACACCGGGGAGCTGTTTTTT. This translates into CASSSGTKNTGELFF.

The gene calls are TRBV30 and TRBJ1-6; 7 bases are shared with TRBD1. The V and J ends lost 3 bases and 0 bases, in that order; junction bases with no gene match: 11. The V gene's germline CDR1 is GTSNPN and CDR2 SVGIG (reference sequence). CDR3 size: 18 residues. The DNA for the CDR3 is TGTGCCTGGAGAAATTTACAGACAGGGAGCTCCTATAATTCACCCCTCCACTTT. It specifies CAWRNLQTGSSYNSPLHF.

The chain joins TRBV12-3 or TRBV12-4 to TRBJ1-3; 10 positions match TRBD1. This CDR3 spans 13 amino acids. The junction had 4 bases not matched to a gene; V was cut back by 5 bases and J by 9 bases. CDR3: CASSRQGASTIYF. The DNA for the CDR3 is TGTGCCAGCAGTCGACAGGGGGCGAGCACCATATATTTT.

This clone is a singleton in its sample. This chain connects TRBV15 to TRBJ2-2, with 8 bases fitting TRBD1. Germline-derived CDR1 and CDR2 are LNHNV and YYDKDF (reference sequence). The CDR3 totals 15 residues. Unmatched junction bases numbered 4, after V lost 5 bases and J lost 2 bases. CDR3 DNA sequence: TGTGCCACCAGCTGGGGGACAGGTAACACCGGGGAGCTGTTTTTT. Its translation is CATSWGTGNTGELFF.

This clone was counted a few times. For the CDR3, the DNA is TGTGCCAGCAGTGTGGACAGGGTAGGGCAGCCCCAGCATTTT. Amino acids: CASSVDRVGQPQHF. The gene calls are TRBV9 and TRBJ1-5; TRBD1 matches at 8 bases. Unmatched junction bases numbered 8, after V lost 5 bases and J lost 7 bases. The V gene's germline CDR1 is SGDLS and CDR2 YYNGEE. The CDR3 spans 14 residues. The whole variable domain, filled in from reference TRBV9 and TRBJ1-5, reads DSGVTQTPKHLITATGQRVTLRCSPRSGDLSVYWYQQSLDQGLQFLIQYYNGEERAKGNILERFSAQQFPDLHSELNLSSLELGDSALYFCASSVDRVGQPQHFGDGTRLSIL.

The chain couples TRBV6-5 to TRBJ2-1; a weak D match, TRBD2 (6 bases). Germline V gene sequence: CDR1 MNHEY, CDR2 SVGAGI. V lost 6 bases and J lost 8, with 14 bases in between. This CDR3 region has 13 residues. In nucleotides, the CDR3 is TGTGCCAGCAGCATTACTAGGGAGGATGAGCAGTTCTTC. The encoded protein is CASSITREDEQFF.

The rearrangement links TRBV7-8 to TRBJ1-6; D remains ambiguous. V lost 1 base and J 0 bases, leaving 10 bases between the germline ends. In germline, CDR1 is SGHVS, CDR2 FQNEAQ. The CDR3 is 17 amino acids. The CDR3 here is CASSLVRLGSYNSPLHF. The CDR3 coding sequence is TGTGCCAGCAGCTTAGTGAGGCTGGGCTCCTATAATTCACCCCTCCACTTT.